The source of this TCR beta chain is a study of technical replicates of blood from four donors. Only in-frame clones appear in the TCRdb table, and some are missing; sequencing was by immunoSEQ multiplex PCR. The data show more than 65,000 clones, with roughly 91% seen just once and under 0.45% held by the top ten. Germline CDR1 and CDR2: SQVTM and ANQGSEA. The CDR3 totals 18 residues. Trimming cost V 4 bases and J 0 bases, with 19 bases left between them. Sequencing input: T cells isolated from PBMCs. The TCR comes from a human donor in good health. Some clones in this sample may be carry-over from other donors' samples. V and J are TRBV29-1 and TRBJ2-6; a possible D gene is TRBD1 (6 bases). The CDR3 bases are TGCAGCGTTGCGGGACAAACGTGGGAAGTCTCTGGGGCCAACGTCCTGACTTTC. It yields the protein CSVAGQTWEVSGANVLTF.